This T cell receptor beta chain was identified in a study of blood T cell repertoires in COVID-19. The ends lost 2 bases at V and 4 bases at J; junction bases unmatched: 9. The germline V gene encodes CDR1 KGHDR and CDR2 SFDVKD. The CDR3 consists of 16 residues. TCRdb's table, derived via immunoSEQ multiplex PCR, lists solely in-frame clones and lacks some. Of about 290,000 clones in the sample, around four fifths were seen once. The sequenced sample was peripheral blood. This TCR was sampled from a woman aged 45 to 65 with active or convalescent COVID-19. The chain has TRBV24-1 and TRBJ1-2; 7 nucleotides line up with TRBD1. CDR3 loop: CATSDSEGAWGYGYTF. The CDR3 coding sequence is TGTGCCACCAGTGATTCCGAGGGGGCGTGGGGCTATGGCTACACCTTC.